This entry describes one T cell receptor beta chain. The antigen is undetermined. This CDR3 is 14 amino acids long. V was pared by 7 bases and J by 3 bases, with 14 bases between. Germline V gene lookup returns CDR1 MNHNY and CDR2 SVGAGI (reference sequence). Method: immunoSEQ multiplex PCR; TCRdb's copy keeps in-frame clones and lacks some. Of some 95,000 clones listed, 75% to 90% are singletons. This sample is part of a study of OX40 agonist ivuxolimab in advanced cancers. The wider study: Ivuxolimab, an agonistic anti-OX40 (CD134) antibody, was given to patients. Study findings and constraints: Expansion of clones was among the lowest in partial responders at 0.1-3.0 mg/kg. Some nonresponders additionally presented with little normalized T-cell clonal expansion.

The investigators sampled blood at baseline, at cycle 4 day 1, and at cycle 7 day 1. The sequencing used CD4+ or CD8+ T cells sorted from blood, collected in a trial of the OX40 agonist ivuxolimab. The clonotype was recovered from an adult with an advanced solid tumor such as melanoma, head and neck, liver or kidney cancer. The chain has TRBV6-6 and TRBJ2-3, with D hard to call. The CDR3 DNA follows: TGTGCCAGCACCCTACCCACTGAGACAGATACGCAGTATTTT. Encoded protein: CASTLPTETDTQYF.